This T cell receptor beta chain was captured in a study of T cell responses to AZD1222 COVID-19 vaccine. A word on this clone: Its cognate antigen is unknown.

The repertoire was sequenced with immunoSEQ multiplex PCR; TCRdb's copy has only in-frame clones and lacks some. The table has 150,000 or so clones, about 91% seen once. The length of the CDR3 is 14 residues. Study-wide points: The reported proportion of spike-specific TCRs targeting unmutated variant regions was nearly half. Mapped onto spike, vaccine-associated CD4 TCRs spanned it and were dominant at 160-218 and 743-854. Baseline testing showed seropositivity in only a handful of AZD1222 recipients. The donor cohort was predominantly white British with a female majority, and clonal diversity may have been underestimated.

The sequencing here drew on peripheral blood, taken on day 0 of MenACWY control vaccination. J is TRBJ2-7 and V is TRBV21-1; TRBD2, the table's D call, was not compared with the DNA. TRBV21-1 is termed a pseudogene. The clonotype originates from an adult in good health. The CDR3 sequence is CASSKGSRSYEQYF. DNA of the CDR3: TGTGCCAGCAGCAAAGGTTCACGGTCCTACGAGCAGTACTTC.